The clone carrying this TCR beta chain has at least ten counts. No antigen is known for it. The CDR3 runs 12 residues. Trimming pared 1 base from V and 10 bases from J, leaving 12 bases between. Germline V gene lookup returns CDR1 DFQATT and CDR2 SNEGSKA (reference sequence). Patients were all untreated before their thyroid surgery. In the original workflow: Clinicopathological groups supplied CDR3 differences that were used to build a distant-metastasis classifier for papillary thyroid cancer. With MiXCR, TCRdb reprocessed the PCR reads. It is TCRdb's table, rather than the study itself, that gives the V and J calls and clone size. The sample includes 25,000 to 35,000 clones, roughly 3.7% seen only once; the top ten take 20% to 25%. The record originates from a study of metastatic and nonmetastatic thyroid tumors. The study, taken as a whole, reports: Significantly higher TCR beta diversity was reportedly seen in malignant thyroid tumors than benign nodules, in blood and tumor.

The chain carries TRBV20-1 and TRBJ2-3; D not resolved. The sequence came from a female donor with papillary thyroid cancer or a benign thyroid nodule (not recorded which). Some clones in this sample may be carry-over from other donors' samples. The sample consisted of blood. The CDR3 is CSARAPDRAQYF. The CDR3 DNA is TGCAGTGCTAGAGCCCCCGACCGGGCGCAGTATTTT.